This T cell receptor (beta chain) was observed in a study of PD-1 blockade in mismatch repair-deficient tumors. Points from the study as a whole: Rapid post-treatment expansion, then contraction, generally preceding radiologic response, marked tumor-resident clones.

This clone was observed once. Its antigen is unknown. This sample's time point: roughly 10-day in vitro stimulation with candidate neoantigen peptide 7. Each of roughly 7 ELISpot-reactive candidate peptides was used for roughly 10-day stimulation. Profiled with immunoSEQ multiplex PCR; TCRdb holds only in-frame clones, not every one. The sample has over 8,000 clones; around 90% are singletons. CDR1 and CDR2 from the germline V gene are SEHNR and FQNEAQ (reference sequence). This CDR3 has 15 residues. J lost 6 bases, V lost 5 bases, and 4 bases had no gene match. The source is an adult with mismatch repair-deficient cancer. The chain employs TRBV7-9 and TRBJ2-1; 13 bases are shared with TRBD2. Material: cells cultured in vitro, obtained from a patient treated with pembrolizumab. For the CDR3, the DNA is TGTGCCAGCAGCGTGGGACTAGCGGGATTCAATGAGCAGTTCTTC. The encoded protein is CASSVGLAGFNEQFF.